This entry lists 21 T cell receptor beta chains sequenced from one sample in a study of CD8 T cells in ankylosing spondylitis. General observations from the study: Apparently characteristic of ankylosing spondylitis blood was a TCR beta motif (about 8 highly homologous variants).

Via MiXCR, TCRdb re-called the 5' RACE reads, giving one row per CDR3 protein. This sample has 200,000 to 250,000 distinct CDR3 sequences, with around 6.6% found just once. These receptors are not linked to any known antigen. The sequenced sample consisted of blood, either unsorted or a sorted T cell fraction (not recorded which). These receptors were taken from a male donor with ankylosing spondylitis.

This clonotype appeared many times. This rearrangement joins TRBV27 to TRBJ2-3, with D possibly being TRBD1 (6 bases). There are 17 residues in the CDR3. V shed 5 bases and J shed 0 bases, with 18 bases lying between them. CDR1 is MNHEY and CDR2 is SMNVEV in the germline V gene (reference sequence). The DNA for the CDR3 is TGTGCCAGCAGTCCGGACAGTCCTAATACTAGCACAGATACGCAGTATTTT. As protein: CASSPDSPNTSTDTQYF.

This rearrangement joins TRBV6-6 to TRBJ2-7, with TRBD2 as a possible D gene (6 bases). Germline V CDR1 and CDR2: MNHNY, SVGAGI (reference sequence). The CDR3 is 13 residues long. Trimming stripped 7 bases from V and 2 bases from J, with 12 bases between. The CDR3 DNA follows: TGTGCCAGCACTGTGCGGGACCCCTACGAGCAGTACTTC. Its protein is CASTVRDPYEQYF.

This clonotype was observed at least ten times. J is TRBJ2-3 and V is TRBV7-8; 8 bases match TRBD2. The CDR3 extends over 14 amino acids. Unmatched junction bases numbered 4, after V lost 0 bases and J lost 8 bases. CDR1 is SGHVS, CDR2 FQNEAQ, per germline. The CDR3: CASSLAGSGGTQYF. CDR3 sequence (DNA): TGTGCCAGCAGCTTAGCAGGGAGCGGGGGTACGCAGTATTTT.

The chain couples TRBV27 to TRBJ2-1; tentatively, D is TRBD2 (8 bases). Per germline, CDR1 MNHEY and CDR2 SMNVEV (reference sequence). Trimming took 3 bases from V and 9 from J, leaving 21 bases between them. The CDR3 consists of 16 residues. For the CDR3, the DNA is TGTGCCAGCAGTTTTGGGGTTACGGGAGGGGGCCTTGAGCAGTTCTTC. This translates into CASSFGVTGGGLEQFF.

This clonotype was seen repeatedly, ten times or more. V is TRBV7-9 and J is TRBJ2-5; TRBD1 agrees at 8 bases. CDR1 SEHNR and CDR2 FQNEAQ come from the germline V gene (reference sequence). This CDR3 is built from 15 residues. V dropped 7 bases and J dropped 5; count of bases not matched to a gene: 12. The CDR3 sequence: CASIEDRGVPETQYF. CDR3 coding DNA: TGTGCCAGCATCGAAGACAGGGGTGTGCCTGAGACCCAGTACTTC.

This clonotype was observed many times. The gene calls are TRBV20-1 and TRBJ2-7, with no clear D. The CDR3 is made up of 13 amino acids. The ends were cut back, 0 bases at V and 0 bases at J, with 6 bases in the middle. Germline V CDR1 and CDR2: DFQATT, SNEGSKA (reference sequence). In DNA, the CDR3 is TGCAGTGCTAGAGAGAAATACTCCTACGAGCAGTACTTC. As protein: CSAREKYSYEQYF.

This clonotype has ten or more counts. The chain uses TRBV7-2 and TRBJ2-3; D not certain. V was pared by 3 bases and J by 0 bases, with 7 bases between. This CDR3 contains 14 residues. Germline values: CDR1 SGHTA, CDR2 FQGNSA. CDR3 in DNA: TGTGCCAGCAGCTTTGACTTTAGCACAGATACGCAGTATTTT. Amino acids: CASSFDFSTDTQYF.

In DNA, the CDR3 is TGTGCCAGCAGTGAATCAAGGTCTGGGGCCAACGTCCTGACTTTC. Residues: CASSESRSGANVLTF. The chain has TRBV25-1 and TRBJ2-6; D call uncertain. The CDR3 is 15 amino acids. Trimming removed 1 base at V and 1 base at J, with 5 bases between. Germline V gives CDR1 MGHDK, CDR2 SYGVNS. Filled out from reference TRBV25-1 and TRBJ2-6, the complete variable domain reads EADIYQTPRYLVIGTGKKITLECSQTMGHDKMYWYQQDPGMELHLIHYSYGVNSTEKGDLSSESTVSRIRTEHFPLTLESARPSHTSQYLCASSESRSGANVLTFGAGSRLTVL.

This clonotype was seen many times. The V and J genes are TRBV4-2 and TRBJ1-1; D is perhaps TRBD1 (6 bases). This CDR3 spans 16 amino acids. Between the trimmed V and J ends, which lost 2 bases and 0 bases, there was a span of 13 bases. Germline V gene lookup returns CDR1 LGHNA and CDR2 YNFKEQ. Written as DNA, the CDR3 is TGTGCCAGCAGCCAATTCCTCGGGACACTGAACACTGAAGCTTTCTTT. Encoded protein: CASSQFLGTLNTEAFF.

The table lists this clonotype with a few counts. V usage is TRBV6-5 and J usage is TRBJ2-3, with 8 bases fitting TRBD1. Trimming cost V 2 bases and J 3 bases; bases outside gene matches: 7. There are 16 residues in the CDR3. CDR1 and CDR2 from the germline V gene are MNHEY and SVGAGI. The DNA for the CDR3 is TGTGCCAGCAGTTACGCGGCAGGGGGCTGGACAGATACGCAGTATTTT. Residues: CASSYAAGGWTDTQYF.

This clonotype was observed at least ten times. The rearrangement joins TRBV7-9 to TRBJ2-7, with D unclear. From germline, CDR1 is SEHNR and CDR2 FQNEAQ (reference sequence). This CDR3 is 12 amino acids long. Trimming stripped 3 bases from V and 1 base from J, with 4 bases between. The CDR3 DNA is TGTGCCAGCAGCTTTAGTTCCTACGAGCAGTACTTC. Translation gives CASSFSSYEQYF. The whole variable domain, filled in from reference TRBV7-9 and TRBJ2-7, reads DTGVSQNPRHKITKRGQNVTFRCDPISEHNRLYWYRQTLGQGPEFLTYFQNEAQLEKSRLLSDRFSAERPKGSFSTLEIQRTEQGDSAMYLCASSFSSYEQYFGPGTRLTVT.

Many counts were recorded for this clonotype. The DNA of the CDR3 is TGTGCCAGCAGAGACCGGGGTCGACTCTACGAGCAGTACTTC. This sequence encodes CASRDRGRLYEQYF. The V gene is TRBV9, the J gene TRBJ2-7; tentatively, D is TRBD2 (5 bases). The CDR3 length is 14 residues. V was trimmed by 5 bases and J by 3 bases, leaving 15 bases between them. CDR1 is SGDLS, CDR2 YYNGEE, per germline.

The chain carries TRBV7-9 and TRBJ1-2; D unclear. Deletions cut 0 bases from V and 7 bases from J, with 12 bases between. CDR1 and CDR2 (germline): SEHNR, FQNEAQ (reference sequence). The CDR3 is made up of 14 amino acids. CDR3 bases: TGTGCCAGCAGCTTAGCGGGAGGGCCGATTGGCTACACCTTC. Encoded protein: CASSLAGGPIGYTF.

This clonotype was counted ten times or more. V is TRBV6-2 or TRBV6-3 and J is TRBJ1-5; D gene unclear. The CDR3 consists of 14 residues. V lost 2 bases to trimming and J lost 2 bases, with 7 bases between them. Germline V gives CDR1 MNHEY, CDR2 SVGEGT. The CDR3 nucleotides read TGTGCCAGCAGTTACCTGAAAGGCAATCAGCCCCAGCATTTT. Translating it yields CASSYLKGNQPQHF.

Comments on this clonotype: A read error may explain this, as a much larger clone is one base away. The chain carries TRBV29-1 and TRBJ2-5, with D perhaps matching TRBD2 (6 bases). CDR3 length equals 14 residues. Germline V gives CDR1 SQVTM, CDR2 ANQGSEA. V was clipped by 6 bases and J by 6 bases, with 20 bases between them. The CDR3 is CSVAGPLGGKTQYF. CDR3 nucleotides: TGCAGCGTAGCTGGACCTCTAGGAGGGAAGACCCAGTACTTC.

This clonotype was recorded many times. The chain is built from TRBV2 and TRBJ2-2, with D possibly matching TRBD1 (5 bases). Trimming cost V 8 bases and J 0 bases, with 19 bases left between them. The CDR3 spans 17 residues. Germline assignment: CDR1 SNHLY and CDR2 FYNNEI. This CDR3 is CASSASPWGSNTGELFF. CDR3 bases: TGTGCCAGCTCTGCCAGCCCCTGGGGCTCGAACACCGGGGAGCTGTTTTTT.

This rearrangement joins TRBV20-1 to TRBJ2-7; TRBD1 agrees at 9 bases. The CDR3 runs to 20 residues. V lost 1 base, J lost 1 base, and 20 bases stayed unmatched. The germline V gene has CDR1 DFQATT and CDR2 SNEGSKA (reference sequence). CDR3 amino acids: CSARAKRGQGHLLGSYEQYF. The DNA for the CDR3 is TGCAGTGCTAGAGCTAAGAGGGGACAGGGCCATCTTCTAGGTTCCTACGAGCAGTACTTC.

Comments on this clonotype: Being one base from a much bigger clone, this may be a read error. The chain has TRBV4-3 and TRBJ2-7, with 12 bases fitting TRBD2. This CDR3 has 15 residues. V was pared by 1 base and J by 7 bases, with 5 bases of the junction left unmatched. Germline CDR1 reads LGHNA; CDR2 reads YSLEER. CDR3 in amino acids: CASSQGTSGIGEQYF. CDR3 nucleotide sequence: TGCGCCAGCAGCCAAGGGACTAGCGGGATAGGGGAGCAGTACTTC.

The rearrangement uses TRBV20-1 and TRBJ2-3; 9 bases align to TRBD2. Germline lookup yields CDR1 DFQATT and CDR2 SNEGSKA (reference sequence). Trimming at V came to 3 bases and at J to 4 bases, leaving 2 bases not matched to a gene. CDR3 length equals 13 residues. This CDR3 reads CSAREREADTQYF. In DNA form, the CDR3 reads TGCAGTGCTAGGGAGCGGGAGGCAGATACGCAGTATTTT.

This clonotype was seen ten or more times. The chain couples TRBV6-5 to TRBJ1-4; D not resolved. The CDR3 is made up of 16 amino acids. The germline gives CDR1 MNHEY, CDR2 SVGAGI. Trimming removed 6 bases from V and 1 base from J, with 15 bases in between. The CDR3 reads CASSLRRTLTNEKLFF. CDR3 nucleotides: TGTGCCAGCAGCTTACGACGGACCCTAACTAATGAAAAACTGTTTTTT.

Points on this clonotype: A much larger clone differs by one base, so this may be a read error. The CDR3 nucleotides are TGTGCCATCAGTGAGTATAAGCATGAGCAGTACTTC. Protein: CAISEYKHEQYF. The chain has TRBV10-3 and TRBJ2-1; no firm D call. The end of the DNA aligns better with TRBJ2-7, so the J call may be wrong. This CDR3 region has 12 residues. Germline assignment: CDR1 ENHRY and CDR2 SYGVKD.